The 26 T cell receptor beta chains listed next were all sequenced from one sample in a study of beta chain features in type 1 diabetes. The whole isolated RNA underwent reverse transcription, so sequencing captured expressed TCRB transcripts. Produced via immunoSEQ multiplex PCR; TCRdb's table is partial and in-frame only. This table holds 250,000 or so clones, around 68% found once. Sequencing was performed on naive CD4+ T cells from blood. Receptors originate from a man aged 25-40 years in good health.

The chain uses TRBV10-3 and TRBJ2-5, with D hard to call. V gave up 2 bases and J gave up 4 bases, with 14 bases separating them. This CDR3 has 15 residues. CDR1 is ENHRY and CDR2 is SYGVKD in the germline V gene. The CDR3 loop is CAISETTTNLETQYF. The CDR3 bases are TGTGCCATCAGTGAGACCACTACAAATTTAGAGACCCAGTACTTC.

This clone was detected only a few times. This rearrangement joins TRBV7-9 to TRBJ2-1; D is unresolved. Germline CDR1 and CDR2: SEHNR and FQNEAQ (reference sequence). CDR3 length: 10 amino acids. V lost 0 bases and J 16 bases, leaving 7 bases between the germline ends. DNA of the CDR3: TGTGCCAGCAGCTTAGCGACCGTATTCTTC. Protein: CASSLATVFF.

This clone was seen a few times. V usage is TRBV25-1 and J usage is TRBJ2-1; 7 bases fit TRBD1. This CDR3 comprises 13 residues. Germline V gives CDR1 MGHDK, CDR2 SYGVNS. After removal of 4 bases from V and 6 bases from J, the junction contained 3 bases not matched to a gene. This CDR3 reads CASSGAGGNEQFF. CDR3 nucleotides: TGTGCCAGCAGTGGCGCAGGGGGCAATGAGCAGTTCTTC.

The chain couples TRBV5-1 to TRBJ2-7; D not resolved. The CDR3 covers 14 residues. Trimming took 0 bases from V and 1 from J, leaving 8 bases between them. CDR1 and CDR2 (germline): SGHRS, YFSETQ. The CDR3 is CASSLVPGSYEQYF. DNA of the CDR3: TGCGCCAGCAGCTTGGTTCCTGGATCCTACGAGCAGTACTTC.

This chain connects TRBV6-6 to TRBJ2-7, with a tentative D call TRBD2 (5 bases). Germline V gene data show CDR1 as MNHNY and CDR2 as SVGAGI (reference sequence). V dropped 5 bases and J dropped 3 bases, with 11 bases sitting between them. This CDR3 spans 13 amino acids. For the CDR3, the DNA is TGTGCCAGCAGTCGCGAGCGGCACTACGAGCAGTACTTC. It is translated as CASSRERHYEQYF.

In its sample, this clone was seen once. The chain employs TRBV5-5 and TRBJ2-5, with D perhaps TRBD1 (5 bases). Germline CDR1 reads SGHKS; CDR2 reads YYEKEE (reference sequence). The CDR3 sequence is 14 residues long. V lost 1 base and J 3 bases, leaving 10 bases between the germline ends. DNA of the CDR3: TGTGCCAGCAGCTTGATTCTAGGGGAAGAGACCCAGTACTTC. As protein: CASSLILGEETQYF.

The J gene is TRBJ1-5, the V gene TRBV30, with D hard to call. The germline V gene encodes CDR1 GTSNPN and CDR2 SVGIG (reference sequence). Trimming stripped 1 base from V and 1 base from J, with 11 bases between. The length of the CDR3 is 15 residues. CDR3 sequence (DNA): TGTGCCTGGAGTGACGGCGGGTTCAGCAATCAGCCCCAGCATTTT. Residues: CAWSDGGFSNQPQHF.

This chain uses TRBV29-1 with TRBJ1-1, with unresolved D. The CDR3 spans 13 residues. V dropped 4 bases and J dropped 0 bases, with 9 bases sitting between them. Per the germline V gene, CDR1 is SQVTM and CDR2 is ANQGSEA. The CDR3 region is CSVGDVLNTEAFF. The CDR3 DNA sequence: TGCAGCGTTGGAGACGTCTTGAACACTGAAGCTTTCTTT.

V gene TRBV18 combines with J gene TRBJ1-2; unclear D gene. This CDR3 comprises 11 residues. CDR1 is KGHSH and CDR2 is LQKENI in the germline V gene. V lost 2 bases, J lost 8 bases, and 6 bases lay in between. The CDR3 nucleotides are TGTGCCAGCTCACCAGGGAGCGGCTACACCTTC. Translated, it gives CASSPGSGYTF. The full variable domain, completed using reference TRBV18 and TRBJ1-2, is NAGVMQNPRHLVRRRGQEARLRCSPMKGHSHVYWYRQLPEEGLKFMVYLQKENIIDESGMPKERFSAEFPKEGPSILRIQQVVRGDSAAYFCASSPGSGYTFGSGTRLTVV.

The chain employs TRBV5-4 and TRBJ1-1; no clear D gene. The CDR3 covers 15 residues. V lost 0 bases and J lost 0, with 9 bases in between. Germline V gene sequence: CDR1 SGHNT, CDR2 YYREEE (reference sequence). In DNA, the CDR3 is TGTGCCAGCAGCTTGGATCCAGGTATGAACACTGAAGCTTTCTTT. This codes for CASSLDPGMNTEAFF. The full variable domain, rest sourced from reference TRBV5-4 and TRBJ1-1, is ETGVTQSPTHLIKTRGQQVTLRCSSQSGHNTVSWYQQALGQGPQFIFQYYREEENGRGNFPPRFSGLQFPNYSSELNVNALELDDSALYLCASSLDPGMNTEAFFGQGTRLTVV.

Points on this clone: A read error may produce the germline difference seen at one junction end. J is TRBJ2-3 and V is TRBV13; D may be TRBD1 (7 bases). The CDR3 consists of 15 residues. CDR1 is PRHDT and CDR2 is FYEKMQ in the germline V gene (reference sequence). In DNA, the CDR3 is TGTGCCAGCACCCCGCGAGGAGGGGGCACGGATACGCAGTATTTT. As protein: CASTPRGGGTDTQYF.

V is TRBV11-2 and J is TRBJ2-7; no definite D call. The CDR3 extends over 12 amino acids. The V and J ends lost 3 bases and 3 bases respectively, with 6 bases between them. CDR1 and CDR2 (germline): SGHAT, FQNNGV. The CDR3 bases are TGTGCCAGCAGCTTGATGGACTACGAGCAGTACTTC. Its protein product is CASSLMDYEQYF.

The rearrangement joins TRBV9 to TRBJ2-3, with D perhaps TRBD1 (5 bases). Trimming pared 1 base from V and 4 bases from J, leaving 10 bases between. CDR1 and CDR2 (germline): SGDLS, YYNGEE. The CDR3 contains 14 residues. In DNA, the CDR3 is TGTGCCAGCAGCGTACAACCACAGGCAGATACGCAGTATTTT. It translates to CASSVQPQADTQYF. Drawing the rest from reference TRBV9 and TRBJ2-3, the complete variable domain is DSGVTQTPKHLITATGQRVTLRCSPRSGDLSVYWYQQSLDQGLQFLIQYYNGEERAKGNILERFSAQQFPDLHSELNLSSLELGDSALYFCASSVQPQADTQYFGPGTRLTVL.

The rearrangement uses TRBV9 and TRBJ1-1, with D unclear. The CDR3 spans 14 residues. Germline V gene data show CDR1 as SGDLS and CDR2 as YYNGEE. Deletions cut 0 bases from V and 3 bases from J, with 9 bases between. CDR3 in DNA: TGTGCCAGCAGCGTAGAGCCGAGGGACACTGAAGCTTTCTTT. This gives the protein CASSVEPRDTEAFF. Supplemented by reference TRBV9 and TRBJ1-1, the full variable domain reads DSGVTQTPKHLITATGQRVTLRCSPRSGDLSVYWYQQSLDQGLQFLIQYYNGEERAKGNILERFSAQQFPDLHSELNLSSLELGDSALYFCASSVEPRDTEAFFGQGTRLTVV.

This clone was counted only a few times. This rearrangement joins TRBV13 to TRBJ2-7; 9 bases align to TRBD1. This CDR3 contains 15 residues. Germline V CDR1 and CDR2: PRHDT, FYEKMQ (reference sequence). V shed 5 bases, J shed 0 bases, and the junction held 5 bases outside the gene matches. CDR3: CASSTDRGSSYEQYF. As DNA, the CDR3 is TGTGCCAGCAGCACCGACAGGGGGAGCTCCTACGAGCAGTACTTC.

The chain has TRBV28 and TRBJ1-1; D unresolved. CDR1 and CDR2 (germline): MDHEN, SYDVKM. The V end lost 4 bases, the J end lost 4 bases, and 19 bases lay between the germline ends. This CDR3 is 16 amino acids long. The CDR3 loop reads CASSSTTSPVGTEAFF. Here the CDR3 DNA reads TGTGCCAGCAGTTCGACAACCTCCCCCGTGGGCACTGAAGCTTTCTTT.

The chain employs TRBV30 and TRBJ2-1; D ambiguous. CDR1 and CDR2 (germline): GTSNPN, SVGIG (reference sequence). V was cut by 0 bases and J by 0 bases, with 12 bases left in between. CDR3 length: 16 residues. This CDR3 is CAWSVTGSSSYNEQFF. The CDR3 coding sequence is TGTGCCTGGAGTGTAACCGGTTCTAGCTCCTACAATGAGCAGTTCTTC.

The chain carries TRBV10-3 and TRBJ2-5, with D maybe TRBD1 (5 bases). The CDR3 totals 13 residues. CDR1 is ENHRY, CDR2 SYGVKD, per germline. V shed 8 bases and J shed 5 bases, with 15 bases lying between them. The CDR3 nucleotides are TGTGCCATCCAGGGCAGGGTAAAGGAGACCCAGTACTTC. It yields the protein CAIQGRVKETQYF.

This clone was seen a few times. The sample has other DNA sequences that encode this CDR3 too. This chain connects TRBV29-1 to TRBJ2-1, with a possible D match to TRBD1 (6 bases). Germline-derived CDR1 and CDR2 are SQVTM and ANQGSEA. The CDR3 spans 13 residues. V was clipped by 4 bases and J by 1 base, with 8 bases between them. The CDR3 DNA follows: TGCAGCGTTGCCGGGACATCCTACAATGAGCAGTTCTTC. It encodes CSVAGTSYNEQFF.

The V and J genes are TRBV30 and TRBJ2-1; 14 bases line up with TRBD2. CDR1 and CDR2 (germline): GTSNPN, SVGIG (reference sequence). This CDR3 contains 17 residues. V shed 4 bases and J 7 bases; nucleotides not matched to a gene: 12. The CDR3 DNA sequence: TGTGCCTGGAACCTGCGGGGACTAGCGGGAGACCGAAATGAGCAGTTCTTC. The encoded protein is CAWNLRGLAGDRNEQFF.

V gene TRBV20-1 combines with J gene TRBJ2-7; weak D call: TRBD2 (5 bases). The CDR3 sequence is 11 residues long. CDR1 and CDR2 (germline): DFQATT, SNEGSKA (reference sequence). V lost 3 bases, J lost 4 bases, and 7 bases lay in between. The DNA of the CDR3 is TGCAGTGCTAGCCCGGGGTACGAGCAGTACTTC. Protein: CSASPGYEQYF.

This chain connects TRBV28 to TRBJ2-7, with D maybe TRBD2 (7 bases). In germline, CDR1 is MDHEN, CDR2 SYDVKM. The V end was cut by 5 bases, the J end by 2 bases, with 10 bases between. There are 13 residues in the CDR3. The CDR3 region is CASSGGGTYEQYF. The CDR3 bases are TGTGCCAGCAGTGGGGGGGGCACCTACGAGCAGTACTTC.

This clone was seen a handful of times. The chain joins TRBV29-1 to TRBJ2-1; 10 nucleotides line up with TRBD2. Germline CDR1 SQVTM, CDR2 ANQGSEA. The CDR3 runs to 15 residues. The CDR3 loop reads CRVGRAGGYYNEQFF. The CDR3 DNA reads TGCAGAGTGGGACGAGCGGGAGGGTATTACAATGAGCAGTTCTTC.

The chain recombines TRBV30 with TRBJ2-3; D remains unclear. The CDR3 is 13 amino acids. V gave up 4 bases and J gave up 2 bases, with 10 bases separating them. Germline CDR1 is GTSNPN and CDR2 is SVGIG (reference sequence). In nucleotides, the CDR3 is TGTGCCTGGATAGGATACCTCACAGATACGCAGTATTTT. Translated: CAWIGYLTDTQYF.

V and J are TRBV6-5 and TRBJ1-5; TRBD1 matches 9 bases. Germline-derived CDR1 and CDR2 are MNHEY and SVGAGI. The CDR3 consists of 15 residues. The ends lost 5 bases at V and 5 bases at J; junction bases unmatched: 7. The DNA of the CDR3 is TGTGCCAGCAGTAGCGAGGGGACAGGGCATCAGCCCCAGCATTTT. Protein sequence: CASSSEGTGHQPQHF.

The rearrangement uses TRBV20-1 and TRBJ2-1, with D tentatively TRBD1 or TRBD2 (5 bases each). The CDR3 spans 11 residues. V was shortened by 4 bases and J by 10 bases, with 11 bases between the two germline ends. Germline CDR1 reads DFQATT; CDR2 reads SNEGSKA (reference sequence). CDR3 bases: TGCAGTGCTATATACGGGACCGAGCAGTTCTTC. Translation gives CSAIYGTEQFF.